The 6 T cell receptor beta chains given below trace back to one sample, sequenced in a study of beta chain features in type 1 diabetes. Study findings and constraints: Among all four CD4+ subsets, Type 1 diabetes patients had TCRB CDR3s that were moderately but significantly shorter.

The antigens these receptors bind are not known. Isolated RNA was reverse transcribed in full, so expressed TCRB transcripts were sequenced. The data were produced by immunoSEQ multiplex PCR, yet TCRdb's version contains in-frame clones alone and is incomplete. This table has 250,000 to 300,000 clones, roughly an eighth appearing once. Sequenced: naive CD4+ T cells from blood. These receptors came from a man aged 25 to 40 with type 1 diabetes.

V usage is TRBV9 and J usage is TRBJ1-4, with TRBD1 matching over 8 bases. Germline CDR1 reads SGDLS; CDR2 reads YYNGEE. V shed 3 bases and J 5 bases; nucleotides not matched to a gene: 6. CDR3 size: 15 residues. The CDR3 region is CASSAATGENEKLFF. In DNA form, the CDR3 reads TGTGCCAGCAGCGCCGCGACAGGGGAAAATGAAAAACTGTTTTTT.

The gene calls are TRBV7-3 and TRBJ2-3; tentative D call: TRBD2 (5 bases). The CDR3 covers 12 residues. The germline V and J ends were trimmed by 2 bases and 5 bases, with 5 bases remaining between them. Germline CDR1 is SGHTA and CDR2 is FQGTGA. Written as DNA, the CDR3 is TGTGCCAGCAGCTTAGGGAGAGATACGCAGTATTTT. Amino acids: CASSLGRDTQYF.

This clone was seen a few times. The chain uses TRBV19 and TRBJ2-1; 8 bases map to TRBD2. Germline V gene lookup returns CDR1 LNHDA and CDR2 SQIVND (reference sequence). The CDR3 has 13 amino acids. V lost 7 bases to trimming and J lost 10 bases; unmatched junction nucleotides: 9. The chain's CDR3 is CASNQRESLEQFF. In nucleotides, the CDR3 is TGTGCCAGTAACCAGCGGGAGTCTTTGGAGCAGTTCTTC.

In nucleotides, the CDR3 is TGCGCCAGCAGCAAAGGAACCCGACAGACGACTAATGAAAAACTGTTTTTT. This encodes CASSKGTRQTTNEKLFF. The J gene is TRBJ1-4, the V gene TRBV5-1; possibly TRBD1 for D (5 bases). V was pared by 4 bases and J by 2 bases, with 18 bases between. The CDR3 sequence is 17 residues long. Germline lookup yields CDR1 SGHRS and CDR2 YFSETQ.

This clone was observed a handful of times. The chain links TRBV5-4 to TRBJ2-1, with a weak D call TRBD2 (5 bases). Per the germline V gene, CDR1 is SGHNT and CDR2 is YYREEE (reference sequence). Trimming shortened V by 0 bases and J by 10 bases, and 20 bases separated the two germline ends. This CDR3 is 16 amino acids long. CDR3 loop: CASSLVAGRGGREQFF. The CDR3 bases are TGTGCCAGCAGCTTGGTAGCAGGACGGGGTGGGAGAGAGCAGTTCTTC.

The rearrangement joins TRBV7-2 to TRBJ2-7; D remains unclear. With 7 bases removed from V and 0 bases from J, the gap between germline ends came to 16 bases. The CDR3 consists of 15 residues. Per germline, CDR1 SGHTA and CDR2 FQGNSA. CDR3 sequence reads: CASKITSADSYEQYF. CDR3 DNA sequence: TGTGCCAGCAAAATAACTTCGGCGGACTCCTACGAGCAGTACTTC. The full variable domain, its missing parts supplied by reference TRBV7-2 and TRBJ2-7, is GAGVSQSPSNKVTEKGKDVELRCDPISGHTALYWYRQSLGQGLEFLIYFQGNSAPDKSGLPSDRFSAERTGGSVSTLTIQRTQQEDSAVYLCASKITSADSYEQYFGPGTRLTVT.